The clone carrying this T cell receptor (beta chain) was seen only once. Antigen specificity is unknown. Some clones are missing from TCRdb's copy, which holds only in-frame ones; the method was immunoSEQ multiplex PCR. The sample includes nearly 55,000 clones, roughly 90% seen only once; the top ten take more than 12%. V was trimmed by 6 bases and J by 0 bases, leaving 12 bases between them. Germline V CDR1 and CDR2: WNHNN, SYGVQD (reference sequence). CDR3 length equals 14 residues. Second doses were pooled across both intervals (about 4 or about 12 weeks). The sample comes from a study of T cell responses to AZD1222 COVID-19 vaccine. Findings of the study overall: Compared with day 0, the breadth and depth of the Spike-specific TCR repertoire rose significantly after two doses of AZD1222. The study found vaccine-associated CD4 TCRs spanning spike, dominant at 160-218 and 743-854. Seropositive AZD1222 recipients at baseline numbered only 6 or 7.

This receptor was taken from an adult who received the AZD1222 COVID-19 vaccine. The sample consisted of peripheral blood, taken 28 days after the second AZD1222 dose. The genes are TRBV10-1 and TRBJ2-7; no clear D gene. Here the CDR3 DNA reads TGCGCCAGCAGCGACCCTAGGTACTCCTACGAGCAGTACTTC. Its translation is CASSDPRYSYEQYF.